This T cell receptor (beta chain) was retrieved from a study of CXCR3-negative and CXCR3-positive naive CD8 T cells. CDR1 SQVTM and CDR2 ANQGSEA come from the germline V gene. This CDR3 has 13 residues. The TRB cDNA libraries were prepared by 5' RACE with UMI labels. From its re-call of the 5' RACE reads, TCRdb lists each CDR3 protein once, without DNA. The sample data list 90,000 to 100,000 distinct CDR3 sequences. This receptor was taken from a human donor in good health. Some clones in this sample may be carry-over from other donors' samples. The chain recombines TRBV29-1 with TRBJ2-7; TCRdb indicates TRBD1, and absent DNA this call remains unverified. The source material was naive CXCR3- CD8+ T cells from blood. Subset reported: CD45RO-CCR7+CD27+CD95- naive CD8+ T cells lacking CXCR3 (TNR3-). The CDR3 here is CSVDLGGAYEQYF.